These 27 T cell receptor beta chains were sequenced from one sample in a study of immune evolution from preneoplasia to lung adenocarcinoma. Assay used: immunoSEQ multiplex PCR; TCRdb lists only in-frame clones, some missing. The table lists 5,000 or so clones, roughly 86% of them singletons, with approximately 3% in the top ten. Source material: FFPE invasive lung adenocarcinoma tissue. The source of these receptors is a person in their fifties or sixties with lung adenocarcinoma.

V usage is TRBV6-5 and J usage is TRBJ2-1, with 7 bases that match TRBD1. The V segment lost 6 bases and the J segment 5 bases; nucleotides outside the gene matches: 7. The CDR3 contains 14 residues. Per the germline V gene, CDR1 is MNHEY and CDR2 is SVGAGI. The CDR3: CASSRQGFNNEQFF. The CDR3 nucleotides are TGTGCCAGCAGCAGACAGGGATTCAACAATGAGCAGTTCTTC.

The sample holds a few counts of this clone. Other DNA sequences from this sample encode an identical CDR3 as well. The V and J genes are TRBV30 and TRBJ2-7; tentative D call: TRBD1 (5 bases). Deletions cut 1 base from V and 2 bases from J, with 9 bases between. CDR3 length: 13 amino acids. Germline lookup yields CDR1 GTSNPN and CDR2 SVGIG (reference sequence). The CDR3 spells CAWSEGSAYEQYF. The DNA of the CDR3 is TGTGCCTGGAGTGAGGGGTCCGCCTACGAGCAGTACTTC.

The chain employs TRBV5-1 and TRBJ1-5; the D gene is possibly TRBD1 (6 bases). V dropped 3 bases and J dropped 3 bases, with 10 bases sitting between them. The length of the CDR3 is 14 residues. Germline assignment: CDR1 SGHRS and CDR2 YFSETQ. CDR3 sequence (DNA): TGCGCCAGCAGCTCTGGACAGCCCAATCAGCCCCAGCATTTT. It translates to CASSSGQPNQPQHF.

The genes are TRBV7-2 and TRBJ1-5; 9 positions match TRBD1. V was clipped by 2 bases and J by 7 bases; unmatched bases: 6. Germline loops: CDR1 SGHTA, CDR2 FQGNSA. This CDR3 region has 15 residues. CDR3 sequence: CASSLRGQGRQPQHF. The CDR3, as DNA: TGTGCCAGCAGCTTAAGGGGACAGGGAAGGCAGCCCCAGCATTTT.

The chain is built from TRBV19 and TRBJ2-3; D is possibly TRBD2 (6 bases). Germline CDR1 reads LNHDA; CDR2 reads SQIVND (reference sequence). The CDR3 loop spans 14 amino acids. The ends were cut back, 7 bases at V and 2 bases at J, with 13 bases in the middle. CDR3 sequence (DNA): TGTGCCAGTAATGAGGCGGGACCCACAGATACGCAGTATTTT. It translates to CASNEAGPTDTQYF.

The V gene is TRBV27, the J gene TRBJ1-2, with TRBD1 matching over 7 bases. The CDR3 runs 14 residues. V was clipped by 0 bases and J by 6 bases; unmatched bases: 4. Germline loops: CDR1 MNHEY, CDR2 SMNVEV (reference sequence). CDR3 coding DNA: TGTGCCAGCAGTTTATCCCTAACAGGGGATGGCTACACCTTC. This sequence encodes CASSLSLTGDGYTF.

As for this clone: Other DNA sequences in the same sample also yield this CDR3. The CDR3 loop is CASSFREPSYNEQFF. CDR3 nucleotides: TGTGCCAGCAGTTTTAGGGAGCCCTCCTACAATGAGCAGTTCTTC. The J gene is TRBJ2-1, the V gene TRBV27; tentative D call: TRBD2 (5 bases). V was clipped by 3 bases and J by 0 bases, with 9 bases between them. The CDR3 loop spans 15 amino acids. From germline, CDR1 is MNHEY and CDR2 SMNVEV (reference sequence).

The chain is built from TRBV5-6 and TRBJ1-2; TRBD1 might be the D (5 bases). The germline CDR1 and CDR2 sequences are SGHDT and YYEEEE. CDR3 length equals 14 residues. V lost 5 bases and J lost 3, with 14 bases in between. Written as DNA, the CDR3 is TGTGCCAGCAGAACCGGGACGAACGACTATGGCTACACCTTC. Protein product: CASRTGTNDYGYTF.

The CDR3 DNA reads as TGTGCCAGCAGCAAGACAGGGTCCAAGGACTATGGCTACACCTTC. The encoded protein is CASSKTGSKDYGYTF. The rearrangement joins TRBV27 to TRBJ1-2; 7 bases are shared with TRBD1. CDR1 and CDR2 (germline): MNHEY, SMNVEV (reference sequence). The ends lost 6 bases at V and 3 bases at J; junction bases unmatched: 10. This CDR3 comprises 15 residues.

The chain carries TRBV28 and TRBJ1-4; 7 nucleotides align to TRBD1. Germline V gives CDR1 MDHEN, CDR2 SYDVKM. Trimming took 8 bases from V and 6 from J; bases not matched to a gene: 9. The CDR3 sequence is 14 residues long. CDR3 bases: TGTGCCAGCTCGTCCTCAGGGGGTCATGAAAAACTGTTTTTT. It codes for CASSSSGGHEKLFF.

This clone was found once. The rearrangement uses TRBV5-1 and TRBJ1-4; TRBD1 is a possible D gene (6 bases). The ends were cut back, 3 bases at V and 7 bases at J, with 16 bases in the middle. Germline V gene data show CDR1 as SGHRS and CDR2 as YFSETQ. The CDR3 loop spans 15 amino acids. The CDR3 is CASSSTTGLSEKLFF. CDR3 nucleotide sequence: TGCGCCAGCAGCTCCACGACAGGACTGAGTGAAAAACTGTTTTTT. Using reference TRBV5-1 and TRBJ1-4 for the parts outside the CDR3, the full variable domain is KAGVTQTPRYLIKTRGQQVTLSCSPISGHRSVSWYQQTPGQGLQFLFEYFSETQRNKGNFPGRFSGRQFSNSRSEMNVSTLELGDSALYLCASSSTTGLSEKLFFGSGTQLSVL.

The chain recombines TRBV6-4 with TRBJ2-3, with TRBD2 matching over 8 bases. The CDR3 totals 16 residues. With V trimmed by 0 bases and J by 6 bases, 8 bases remained unmatched. Germline CDR1 and CDR2: MRHNA and SNTAGT. CDR3 residues: CASSDSAGARGDTQYF. As DNA, the CDR3 is TGTGCCAGCAGTGACTCAGCGGGAGCGCGAGGGGATACGCAGTATTTT.

The chain combines TRBV28 with TRBJ1-1, with no clear D. The germline V gene encodes CDR1 MDHEN and CDR2 SYDVKM. CDR3 size: 12 residues. V dropped 5 bases and J dropped 7 bases, with 11 bases sitting between them. The CDR3 loop reads CASSINIGEAFF. The CDR3 bases are TGTGCCAGCAGTATTAATATAGGTGAAGCTTTCTTT. Based on the CDR3 plus reference TRBV28 and TRBJ1-1, the full variable domain is DVKVTQSSRYLVKRTGEKVFLECVQDMDHENMFWYRQDPGLGLRLIYFSYDVKMKEKGDIPEGYSVSREKKERFSLILESASTNQTSMYLCASSINIGEAFFGQGTRLTVV.

The chain has TRBV6-6 and TRBJ1-1; D gene unclear. Germline-derived CDR1 and CDR2 are MNHNY and SVGAGI (reference sequence). The germline V and J ends were trimmed by 6 bases and 4 bases, with 12 bases remaining between them. The CDR3 extends over 13 amino acids. The CDR3 DNA follows: TGTGCCAGCAGAAGCGGACCGGCCACTGAAGCTTTCTTT. Translated, it gives CASRSGPATEAFF.

The chain carries TRBV11-2 and TRBJ1-4; D is possibly TRBD1 (5 bases). The V end was cut by 6 bases, the J end by 4 bases, with 12 bases between. The CDR3 consists of 14 residues. Germline loops: CDR1 SGHAT, CDR2 FQNNGV. Here the CDR3 reads CASRQYRINEKLFF. CDR3 sequence (DNA): TGTGCCAGCAGGCAGTACAGGATTAATGAAAAACTGTTTTTT.

This chain links TRBV6-1 with TRBJ1-5, with D hard to call. CDR3 length: 15 amino acids. V shed 4 bases and J shed 0 bases, with 10 bases lying between them. CDR1 is MNHNS, CDR2 SASEGT, per germline. In nucleotides, the CDR3 is TGTGCCAGCAGTGTGAGGGCAGATAGCAATCAGCCCCAGCATTTT. As protein: CASSVRADSNQPQHF.

Here the CDR3 DNA reads TGTGCCAGCAGAGCGGGACAGCGAAACACCGGGGAGCTGTTTTTT. Protein: CASRAGQRNTGELFF. The chain recombines TRBV6-5 with TRBJ2-2; perhaps D is TRBD1 or TRBD2 (7 bases each). Trimming cost V 6 bases and J 2 bases, with 13 bases left between them. Germline V gives CDR1 MNHEY, CDR2 SVGAGI. The CDR3 is made up of 15 amino acids.

The V call is TRBV9, the J call TRBJ2-7, with no clear D. Per the germline V gene, CDR1 is SGDLS and CDR2 is YYNGEE. The CDR3 loop spans 15 amino acids. V was clipped by 6 bases and J by 4 bases, with 20 bases between them. CDR3 bases: TGTGCCAGCACCCGGTCAGAAGACCCTATTTACGAGCAGTACTTC. This translates into CASTRSEDPIYEQYF.

In its sample, this clone was seen a few times. The chain has TRBV6-6 and TRBJ1-1; 7 nucleotides match TRBD1. The germline CDR1 and CDR2 sequences are MNHNY and SVGAGI (reference sequence). This CDR3 has 15 amino acids. V gave up 7 bases and J gave up 5 bases; unmatched junction bases: 13. The CDR3 DNA is TGTGCCAGCACTCAAAAGGGGACAGCGGGGACTGAAGCTTTCTTT. Protein sequence: CASTQKGTAGTEAFF.

The table lists this clone with a count of one. V and J are TRBV29-1 and TRBJ2-5; D is unresolved. From germline, CDR1 is SQVTM and CDR2 ANQGSEA. The V end lost 7 bases, the J end lost 0 bases, and 9 bases lay between the germline ends. The CDR3 is 12 amino acids. CDR3 nucleotides: TGCAGCGCTAGGACCGACCAAGAGACCCAGTACTTC. Residues: CSARTDQETQYF.

The V gene is TRBV4-1, the J gene TRBJ2-1; TRBD2 agrees at 16 bases. The CDR3 is made up of 17 amino acids. Germline V gene lookup returns CDR1 MGHRA and CDR2 YSYEKL. Unmatched junction bases numbered 11, after V lost 0 bases and J lost 15 bases. The CDR3 bases are TGCGCCAGCAGCCAAGAACCGCCGGGACTAGCGGGAGGGCCGGGGTTCTTC. Translated: CASSQEPPGLAGGPGFF.

The rearrangement links TRBV2 to TRBJ2-1, with D hard to call. Deletions cut 0 bases from V and 9 bases from J, with 12 bases between. The CDR3 contains 14 residues. The germline gives CDR1 SNHLY, CDR2 FYNNEI. For the CDR3, the DNA is TGTGCCAGCAGTGAAGCGTTGGGAAATCCTGAGCAGTTCTTC. Protein sequence: CASSEALGNPEQFF. The full variable domain, completed using reference TRBV2 and TRBJ2-1, is EPEVTQTPSHQVTQMGQEVILRCVPISNHLYFYWYRQILGQKVEFLVSFYNNEISEKSEIFDDQFSVERPDGSNFTLKIRSTKLEDSAMYFCASSEALGNPEQFFGPGTRLTVL.

This chain links TRBV7-2 with TRBJ2-2, with 9 nucleotides matching TRBD2. CDR3 length: 16 amino acids. Trimming cost V 7 bases and J 1 base; bases outside gene matches: 7. Germline V gives CDR1 SGHTA, CDR2 FQGNSA. This chain's CDR3 is CASNKIAGVNTGELFF. The CDR3 DNA reads as TGTGCCAGCAATAAAATAGCGGGAGTGAACACCGGGGAGCTGTTTTTT.

With respect to this clone: The germline gene is not matched at one end of the junction; a read error may be the cause. Other DNA sequences in this specimen translate into the identical CDR3. This rearrangement joins TRBV19 to TRBJ1-1, with D uncertain. The CDR3 length is 11 residues. CDR1 and CDR2 (germline): LNHDA, SQIVND (reference sequence). The CDR3 bases are TGTGCTAGTACCGGGTCAACTGAAGCTTTCTTT. This codes for CASTGSTEAFF.

V and J are TRBV7-3 and TRBJ1-3; D gene ambiguous. Trimming removed 3 bases from V and 0 bases from J, with 6 bases in between. CDR3 length: 14 residues. Germline V gives CDR1 SGHTA, CDR2 FQGTGA. In DNA form, the CDR3 reads TGTGCCAGCAGCTTTGGGAGCTCTGGAAACACCATATATTTT. Its protein product is CASSFGSSGNTIYF.

Worth noting for this clone: Germline is not matched at one junction end, which may reflect a read error. This chain connects TRBV7-7 to TRBJ2-1, with a possible D match to TRBD1 (6 bases). The germline CDR1 and CDR2 sequences are SSHAT and FNYEAQ (reference sequence). The CDR3 consists of 14 residues. The CDR3 DNA reads as TGTGCTAGCAGCCTAGGGGGCTCCTACAATGAGCAGTTCTTC. As protein: CASSLGGSYNEQFF.

In this sample, this clone turned up once. The chain carries TRBV7-9 and TRBJ1-2; D call uncertain. Germline V gene lookup returns CDR1 SEHNR and CDR2 FQNEAQ (reference sequence). V shed 9 bases and J shed 6 bases, with 11 bases lying between them. This CDR3 has 11 amino acids. CDR3 DNA sequence: TGTGCCAGTGGCCAAGGGAATGGCTACACCTTC. As protein: CASGQGNGYTF. The full variable domain, completed using reference TRBV7-9 and TRBJ1-2, is DTGVSQNPRHKITKRGQNVTFRCDPISEHNRLYWYRQTLGQGPEFLTYFQNEAQLEKSRLLSDRFSAERPKGSFSTLEIQRTEQGDSAMYLCASGQGNGYTFGSGTRLTVV.